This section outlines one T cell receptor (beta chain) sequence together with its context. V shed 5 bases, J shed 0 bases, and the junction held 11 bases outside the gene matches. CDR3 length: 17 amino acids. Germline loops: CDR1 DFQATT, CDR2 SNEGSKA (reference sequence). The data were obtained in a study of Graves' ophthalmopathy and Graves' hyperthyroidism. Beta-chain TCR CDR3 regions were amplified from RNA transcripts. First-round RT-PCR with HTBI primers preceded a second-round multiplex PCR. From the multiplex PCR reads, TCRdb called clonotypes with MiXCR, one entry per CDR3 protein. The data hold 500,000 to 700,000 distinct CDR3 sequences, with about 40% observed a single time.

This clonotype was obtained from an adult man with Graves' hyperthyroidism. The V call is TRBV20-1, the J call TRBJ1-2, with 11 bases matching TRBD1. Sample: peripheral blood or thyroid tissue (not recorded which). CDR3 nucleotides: TGCAGTGCTGCTGGCGGGACAGGGGGATTAGCTAACTATGGCTACACCTTC. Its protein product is CSAAGGTGGLANYGYTF.